This T cell receptor beta chain is from a study of STAT5B mutations in CD4+ large granular lymphocyte leukemia (dated by TCRdb to about 2022). About the full investigation: Among the healthy controls, the CDR3 'QG' motif was associated with a particular HLA allele. The TCRbeta repertoires of CD4+ T-cell large granular lymphocyte leukemia patients were compared with the TCRbeta repertoires of healthy blood donors. Flow cytometry on FACSCanto II or FACSVerse confirmed that purified fractions exceeded 95% purity among lymphocytes. The research as a whole found: Data were not HLA-matched; higher clonality in CD4+ versus CD8+ T-LGLL could reflect the relatively small sample size. CD4-sorted patient repertoires appeared more clonal than healthy CD4+ repertoires, and this difference persisted after removing the putative leukemic clones. Main leukemic clonotypes were private to each patient, although around 25% of the main leukemic clonotypes were found at low frequency in the non-leukemic repertoires of other patients. TRBV06-family usage was enriched among the top patient clones (8/27) compared with healthy controls (2/35).

A remark on this clone: Its antigen has not been determined. No qualities accompany the bases; no much larger clone lies one base away.

Buffy coats from some 36 blood donors, supplied by the Finnish Red Cross blood service, were used as healthy controls. All TCR-sequenced material derived from peripheral blood: patient blood samples and healthy donor buffy coats. Peripheral blood mononuclear cells were isolated by Ficoll-Hypaque gradient centrifugation. CD4+ cells were purified magnetically from the buffy coats of healthy controls. The Gentra Puregene Cell and Tissue kit was used for genomic DNA extraction, and quantification was performed on a Qubit 2.0 fluorometer. V lost 6 bases and J lost 0 bases; the stretch between them is 12 bases long. CDR1 and CDR2, per the germline V gene, are SNHLY and FYNNEI. Its CDR3 holds 15 amino acids, cysteine through phenylalanine. Of the read, only the CDR3 DNA is kept; its 45 bases are in frame from base 1. The immunoSEQ assay at survey resolution was applied to genomic DNA for sequencing of TCRbeta rearrangements. The source study handled its data this way. In the TCR sequencing data, the lowest productive clonotype frequency that could be detected was 2.59 x 10-5. Only productive TCRbeta rearrangements, defined as complete and in-frame sequences, were included in the analyses. Sample clonality was computed as Simpson clonality in the immunoSEQ Analyzer version 3.0. Clones were grouped by frequency into very rare, small, medium, large (1-20%) or hyperexpanded (>20%) categories. OLGA 1.2.3 estimated generation probabilities, VDJtools produced V-gene circos plots, VDJdb was queried for specificities, and GLIPH identified CDR3 motifs. What TCRdb holds here is the immuneACCESS table cut down to in-frame rearrangements. Part of the clones is not present; checked against another copy, under half of the missing clones reflect an unresolved V gene, and the others are unexplained. The D gene and trimming were derived from the DNA, and the V and J assignments and clone size from that table. In all, the sample holds tens of thousands of clones, and approximately 88% of those were seen once. Clones ranked in the top ten supply approximately 0.32% of the sample.

The sequenced sample consisted of CD4+ T cells from blood buffy coats. The rearrangement combines TRBV2 with TRBJ1-5; the D gene cannot be resolved reliably. The sequence came from a human donor in good health. CDR3 sequence: CASRGGSGSNQPQHF. The sequenced DNA: TGTGCCAGCAGAGGAGGTTCGGGTAGCAATCAGCCCCAGCATTTT. The CDR3 plus the reference TRBV2 and TRBJ1-5 genes for the other parts give the full variable domain: EPEVTQTPSHQVTQMGQEVILRCVPISNHLYFYWYRQILGQKVEFLVSFYNNEISEKSEIFDDQFSVERPDGSNFTLKIRSTKLEDSAMYFCASRGGSGSNQPQHFGDGTRLSIL.